This entry concerns a single T cell receptor beta chain. Its antigen remains unidentified. The CDR3 totals 17 residues. From germline, CDR1 is DFQATT and CDR2 SNEGSKA (reference sequence). The trim removed 3 bases at V and 3 bases at J, leaving 14 bases unmatched. These data come from a study of post-analysis software for immune sequencing data. In the study overall: Included among the disease courses, which were recorded for the cohort, were relapsing-remitting, secondary progressive and progressive-relapsing multiple sclerosis.

Findings and limits, study-wide: A significant reduction in normalized Chao1 diversity was observed in multiple sclerosis patients versus controls. Included in a set of roughly 5 TRBV segments more frequent in patients than controls were TRBV5-6, TRBV5-1 and TRBV20-1.

Researchers reported that TCR beta cDNA libraries carried unique molecular identifiers. TCRdb analysed the PCR reads with MiXCR anew, one entry per CDR3 protein. This sample has more than 450,000 distinct CDR3 sequences, with 30% to 40% found just once. V usage is TRBV20-1 and J usage is TRBJ2-7; 10 bases are a match to TRBD2. Sequencing was performed on blood. The TCR sequence derives from a girl younger than 18 with multiple sclerosis. CDR3 DNA sequence: TGCAGTGCTAGCATTAGCGGGGGGATAAATCGGGACTACGAGCAGTACTTC. Translated: CSASISGGINRDYEQYF.